The 15 T cell receptor beta chains listed next were all sequenced from one sample in a study of cytomegalovirus exposure and HLA in healthy donors. PCR primers comprised 60 Vbeta and 13 Jbeta primers. Repertoires were generated with immunoSEQ multiplex PCR, while TCRdb's copy carries only in-frame clones and drops some. The data contain some 85,000 clones, under 80% of them seen just once; the ten biggest clones take up around 1.4%. Sequenced sample: PBMCs. These receptor sequences come from a male donor in good health and CMV-seronegative.

V gene TRBV14 combines with J gene TRBJ1-2; D gene uncertain. Deletions cut 1 base from V and 8 bases from J, with 8 bases between. The CDR3 length is 12 residues. The germline V gene encodes CDR1 SGHDN and CDR2 FVKESK. The CDR3 bases are TGTGCCAGCAGCCAAGCCCAGATGGGCTACACCTTC. Residues: CASSQAQMGYTF.

The chain employs TRBV2 and TRBJ1-1; tentative D call: TRBD1 (5 bases). Deletions cut 6 bases from V and 3 bases from J, with 20 bases between. The CDR3 has 16 amino acids. The germline gives CDR1 SNHLY, CDR2 FYNNEI. CDR3 sequence: CASRETASMWYTEAFF. CDR3 bases: TGTGCCAGCAGAGAGACAGCGTCGATGTGGTACACTGAAGCTTTCTTT.

The chain is built from TRBV7-2 and TRBJ1-3, with TRBD1 matching 7 bases. Germline values: CDR1 SGHTA, CDR2 FQGNSA. The J segment lost 11 bases and the V segment lost 5 bases, leaving 12 bases of the junction unmatched. The CDR3 has 14 amino acids. CDR3 sequence: CASSINSRDSAIYF. The CDR3 DNA sequence: TGTGCCAGCAGCATTAACTCCCGGGACAGCGCCATATATTTT.

The chain is built from TRBV7-9 and TRBJ1-6, with D unresolved. This CDR3 is built from 14 residues. V dropped 1 base and J dropped 4 bases, with 5 bases sitting between them. Looked up from germline, CDR1 is SEHNR and CDR2 is FQNEAQ (reference sequence). CDR3 in DNA: TGTGCCAGCAGCTTAGAACAGTATAATTCACCCCTCCACTTT. Its translation is CASSLEQYNSPLHF. The full variable domain, with the rest looked up from reference TRBV7-9 and TRBJ1-6, is DTGVSQNPRHKITKRGQNVTFRCDPISEHNRLYWYRQTLGQGPEFLTYFQNEAQLEKSRLLSDRFSAERPKGSFSTLEIQRTEQGDSAMYLCASSLEQYNSPLHFGNGTRLTVT.

The V and J genes are TRBV5-8 and TRBJ1-1, with D possibly matching TRBD1 (6 bases). V shed 4 bases and J shed 1 base, with 14 bases lying between them. Germline CDR1 and CDR2: SGHTS and YDEGEE. The CDR3 totals 15 residues. The CDR3, as DNA: TGTGCCAGCAGCGAAGCCAGGGGCGCGAACACTGAAGCTTTCTTT. Encoded protein: CASSEARGANTEAFF.

The chain combines TRBV18 with TRBJ2-3, with 8 bases identical to TRBD1. The V gene end was trimmed by 3 bases and the J gene end by 1 base; junction bases not matched to a gene: 12. Germline CDR1 KGHSH, CDR2 LQKENI. CDR3 size: 18 residues. CDR3 DNA: TGTGCCAGCTCACCCTTTATGACAGGGGCATATGGCACAGATACGCAGTATTTT. As protein: CASSPFMTGAYGTDTQYF.

The CDR3 sequence is CASSQDLRQFPPYEQYF. The CDR3 nucleotides are TGCGCCAGCAGCCAAGATTTGCGACAGTTCCCCCCCTACGAGCAGTACTTC. V and J are TRBV4-3 and TRBJ2-7; possibly TRBD1 for D (5 bases). Looked up from germline, CDR1 is LGHNA and CDR2 is YSLEER. Trimming cost V 0 bases and J 2 bases, with 17 bases left between them. There are 17 residues in the CDR3.

The chain has TRBV18 and TRBJ1-5; D uncertain. Per the germline V gene, CDR1 is KGHSH and CDR2 is LQKENI. The ends were cut back, 3 bases at V and 5 bases at J, with 8 bases in the middle. The CDR3 totals 13 residues. The CDR3, as DNA: TGTGCCAGCTCACCTAGTCGGGATCAGCCCCAGCATTTT. Translated, it gives CASSPSRDQPQHF.

V gene TRBV27 combines with J gene TRBJ1-1; possible D gene TRBD1, 5 bases. The V and J ends lost 1 base and 4 bases respectively, with 13 bases between them. The CDR3 spans 15 residues. Germline CDR1 MNHEY, CDR2 SMNVEV (reference sequence). CDR3 sequence: CASSLLGRVPTEAFF. The CDR3 DNA sequence: TGTGCCAGCAGTTTATTAGGCAGGGTGCCCACTGAAGCTTTCTTT.

With respect to this clone: An end of the junction does not agree with germline; a read error may underlie this. This chain connects TRBV12-5 to TRBJ2-6; D perhaps matches TRBD1 (6 bases). CDR3 length: 17 residues. CDR1 and CDR2 from the germline V gene are LGHNT and FRNRAP. CDR3: CASENDRPYSGANGLTF. The CDR3 DNA follows: TGTGCTAGTGAGAACGACAGGCCCTACTCTGGGGCCAACGGCCTGACTTTC.

The chain links TRBV4-1 to TRBJ1-5; unclear D gene. CDR1 and CDR2 from the germline V gene are MGHRA and YSYEKL. V shed 0 bases and J shed 6 bases, with 9 bases lying between them. The CDR3 totals 14 residues. CDR3 nucleotide sequence: TGCGCCAGCAGCCAAGATGGCCGCGGTCAGCCCCAGCATTTT. This gives the protein CASSQDGRGQPQHF.

The J gene is TRBJ1-1, the V gene TRBV7-8; TRBD1 agrees at 8 bases. The CDR3 spans 16 residues. CDR1 SGHVS and CDR2 FQNEAQ come from the germline V gene. V was clipped by 5 bases and J by 0 bases; unmatched bases: 8. The CDR3 sequence: CASSPGGQGMNTEAFF. The CDR3 DNA reads TGTGCCAGCAGCCCGGGAGGACAGGGAATGAACACTGAAGCTTTCTTT.

Points on this clone: At one of its ends the junction is not consistent with the germline gene, which may arise from a read error. The chain is built from TRBV9 and TRBJ2-6; D might be TRBD1 (5 bases). This CDR3 has 19 amino acids. Germline V gene data show CDR1 as SGDLS and CDR2 as YYNGEE. CDR3 loop: CASSVDNGFISSGANGLTF. As DNA, the CDR3 is TGTGCCAGCAGCGTAGACAACGGATTTATAAGCTCTGGGGCCAACGGCCTGACTTTC.

This clone was found a few times. The V gene is TRBV11-2, the J gene TRBJ1-2, with 7 bases that match TRBD1. CDR1 is SGHAT and CDR2 is FQNNGV in the germline V gene. J lost 4 bases, V lost 3 bases, and 8 bases had no gene match. The CDR3 is 15 amino acids. The chain's CDR3 is CASSFGTANPYGYTF. The CDR3 region has the DNA TGTGCCAGCAGCTTCGGGACAGCGAACCCCTATGGCTACACCTTC.

V usage is TRBV5-1 and J usage is TRBJ2-4, with TRBD2 matching 13 bases. Germline V gene sequence: CDR1 SGHRS, CDR2 YFSETQ. This CDR3 has 18 amino acids. Trimming cost V 0 bases and J 1 base; bases outside gene matches: 4. The CDR3 reads CASSLELAGGPAKNIQYF. The CDR3 nucleotides read TGCGCCAGCAGCTTGGAACTAGCGGGAGGGCCGGCCAAAAACATTCAGTACTTC. Together with reference TRBV5-1 and TRBJ2-4, the CDR3 gives the full variable domain: KAGVTQTPRYLIKTRGQQVTLSCSPISGHRSVSWYQQTPGQGLQFLFEYFSETQRNKGNFPGRFSGRQFSNSRSEMNVSTLELGDSALYLCASSLELAGGPAKNIQYFGAGTRLSVL.